This T cell receptor (beta chain) was sequenced for a study of PD-1 blockade in classical Hodgkin lymphoma. Clones were sequenced by immunoSEQ multiplex PCR, and TCRdb holds only the in-frame ones, with some missing. The sample holds around 70,000 clones, about 70% seen once. All trial patients relapsed after autologous stem cell transplantation. Germline CDR1 and CDR2: LNHDA and SQIVND (reference sequence). The CDR3 length is 16 residues. Trimming removed 7 bases from V and 5 bases from J; junction bases left unmatched: 14. This clonotype was sampled from a human donor with classical Hodgkin lymphoma. The sequences come from peripheral blood mononuclear cells (PBMCs), collected before the second cycle of nivolumab. The chain links TRBV19 to TRBJ1-1; 9 bases agree with TRBD1. CDR3: CASTTLAGTGWTEAFF. CDR3 nucleotides: TGTGCCAGTACCACATTAGCCGGGACAGGGTGGACTGAAGCTTTCTTT.